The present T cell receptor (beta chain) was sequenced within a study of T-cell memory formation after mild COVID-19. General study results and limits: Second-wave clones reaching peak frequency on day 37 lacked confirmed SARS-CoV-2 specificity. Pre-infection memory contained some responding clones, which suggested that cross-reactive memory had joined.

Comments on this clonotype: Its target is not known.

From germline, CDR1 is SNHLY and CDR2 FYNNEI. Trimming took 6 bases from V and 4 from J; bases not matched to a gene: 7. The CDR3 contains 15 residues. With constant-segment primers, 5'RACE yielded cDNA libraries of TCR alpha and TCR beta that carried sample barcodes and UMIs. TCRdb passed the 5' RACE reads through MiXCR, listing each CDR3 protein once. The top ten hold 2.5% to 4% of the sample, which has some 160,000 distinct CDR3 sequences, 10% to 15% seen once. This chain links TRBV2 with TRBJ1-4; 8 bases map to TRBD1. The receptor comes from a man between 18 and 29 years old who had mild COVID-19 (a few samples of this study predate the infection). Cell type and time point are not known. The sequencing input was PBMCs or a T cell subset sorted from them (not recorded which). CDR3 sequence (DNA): TGTGCCAGCAGCCTAAACAGGGGGGTTAATGAAAAACTGTTTTTT. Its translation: CASSLNRGVNEKLFF.